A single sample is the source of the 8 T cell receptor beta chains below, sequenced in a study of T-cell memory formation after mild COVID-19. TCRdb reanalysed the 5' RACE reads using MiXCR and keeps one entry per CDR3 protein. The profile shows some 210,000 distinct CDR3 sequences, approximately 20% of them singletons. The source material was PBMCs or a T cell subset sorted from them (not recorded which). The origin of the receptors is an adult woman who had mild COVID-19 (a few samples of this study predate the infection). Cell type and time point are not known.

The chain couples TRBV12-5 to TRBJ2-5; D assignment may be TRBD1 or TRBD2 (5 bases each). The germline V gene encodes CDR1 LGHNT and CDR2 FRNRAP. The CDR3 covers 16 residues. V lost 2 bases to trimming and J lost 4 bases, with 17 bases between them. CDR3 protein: CASGLPRDPVVETQYF. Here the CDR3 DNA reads TGTGCTAGTGGTTTGCCCCGGGACCCGGTGGTAGAGACCCAGTACTTC.

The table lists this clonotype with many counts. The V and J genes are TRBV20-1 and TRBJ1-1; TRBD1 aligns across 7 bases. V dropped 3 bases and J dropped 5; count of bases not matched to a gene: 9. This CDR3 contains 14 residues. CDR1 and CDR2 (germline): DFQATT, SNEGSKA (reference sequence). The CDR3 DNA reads TGCAGTGCTAGGTCGGACAGGATCGCAACTGAAGCTTTCTTT. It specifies CSARSDRIATEAFF.

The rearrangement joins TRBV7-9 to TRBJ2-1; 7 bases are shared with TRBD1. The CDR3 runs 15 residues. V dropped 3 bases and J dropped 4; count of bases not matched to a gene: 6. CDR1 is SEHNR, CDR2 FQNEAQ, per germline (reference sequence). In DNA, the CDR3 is TGTGCCAGCAGCTTTGACAGGGCCTTGTACAATGAGCAGTTCTTC. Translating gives CASSFDRALYNEQFF.

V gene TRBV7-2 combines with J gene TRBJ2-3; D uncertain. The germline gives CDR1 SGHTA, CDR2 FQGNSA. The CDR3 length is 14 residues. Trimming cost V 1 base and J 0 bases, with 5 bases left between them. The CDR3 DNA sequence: TGTGCCAGCAGCTTAGTCTCGAGCACAGATACGCAGTATTTT. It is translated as CASSLVSSTDTQYF.

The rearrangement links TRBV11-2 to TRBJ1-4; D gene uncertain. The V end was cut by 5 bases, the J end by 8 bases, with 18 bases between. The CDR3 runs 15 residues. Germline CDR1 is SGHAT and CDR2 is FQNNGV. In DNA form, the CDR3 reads TGTGCCAGCAGCCCCCTATTGAGAGGACCCGAAAAACTGTTTTTT. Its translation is CASSPLLRGPEKLFF.

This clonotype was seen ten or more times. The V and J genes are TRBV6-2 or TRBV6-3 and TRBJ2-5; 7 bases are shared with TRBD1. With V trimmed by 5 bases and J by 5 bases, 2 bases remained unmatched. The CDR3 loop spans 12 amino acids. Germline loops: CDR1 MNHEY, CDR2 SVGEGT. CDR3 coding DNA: TGTGCCAGCAGTGGGACAGCCGAGACCCAGTACTTC. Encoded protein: CASSGTAETQYF.

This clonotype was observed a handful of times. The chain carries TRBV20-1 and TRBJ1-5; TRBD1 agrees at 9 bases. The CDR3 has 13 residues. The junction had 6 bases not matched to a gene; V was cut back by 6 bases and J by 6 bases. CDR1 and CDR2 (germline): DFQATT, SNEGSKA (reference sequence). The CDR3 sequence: CSAAGTGIQPQHF. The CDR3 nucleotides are TGCAGTGCGGCCGGGACAGGGATTCAGCCCCAGCATTTT.

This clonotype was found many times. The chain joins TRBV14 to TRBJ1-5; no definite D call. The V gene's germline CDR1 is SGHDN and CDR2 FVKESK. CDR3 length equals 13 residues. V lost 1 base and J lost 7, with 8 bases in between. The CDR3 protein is CASSQAPHQPQHF. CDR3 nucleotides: TGTGCCAGCAGCCAAGCCCCCCACCAGCCCCAGCATTTT.